This T cell receptor (beta chain) is drawn from a study of blood T cell repertoires in COVID-19. This clone came up once. Germline V gene data show CDR1 as KGHSH and CDR2 as LQKENI. Trimming removed 3 bases from V and 7 bases from J; junction bases left unmatched: 8. This CDR3 region has 15 residues. Enrollees, about 18 to 90 years old, lived in approximately 25 US areas. Assignment of participants to cohorts was predicated upon participant-reported clinical history. The data were produced by immunoSEQ multiplex PCR, yet TCRdb's version contains in-frame clones alone and is incomplete. The repertoire holds about 330,000 clones, with under 95% as singletons.

The sequencing sample was made of PBMCs or T cells enriched from blood (not recorded which). The V and J genes are TRBV18 and TRBJ2-1; 8 bases align to TRBD2. This sequence originates from a woman in her twenties or thirties who had recovered from COVID-19. The CDR3 nucleotides are TGTGCCAGCTCACCCCCGGGACGGGAGGGGAATGAGCAGTTCTTC. Its protein product is CASSPPGREGNEQFF.